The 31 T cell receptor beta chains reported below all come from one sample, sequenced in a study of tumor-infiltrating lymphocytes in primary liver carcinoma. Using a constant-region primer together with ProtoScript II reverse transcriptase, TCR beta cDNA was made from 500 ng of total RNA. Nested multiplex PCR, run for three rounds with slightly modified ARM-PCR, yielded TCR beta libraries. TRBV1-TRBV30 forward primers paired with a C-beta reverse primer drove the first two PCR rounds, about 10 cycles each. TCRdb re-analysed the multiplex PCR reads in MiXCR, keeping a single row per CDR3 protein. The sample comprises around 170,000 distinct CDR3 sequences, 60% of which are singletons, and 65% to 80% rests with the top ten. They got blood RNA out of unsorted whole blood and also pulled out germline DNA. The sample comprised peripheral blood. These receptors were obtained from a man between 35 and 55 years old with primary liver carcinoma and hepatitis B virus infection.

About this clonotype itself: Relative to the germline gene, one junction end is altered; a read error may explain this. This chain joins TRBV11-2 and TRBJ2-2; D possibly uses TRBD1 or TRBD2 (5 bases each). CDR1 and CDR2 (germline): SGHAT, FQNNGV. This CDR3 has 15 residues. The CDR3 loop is CVSSLGVRGTGELFF. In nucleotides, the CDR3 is TGTGTCAGCAGCTTAGGGGTGAGGGGTACTGGGGAGCTGTTTTTT.

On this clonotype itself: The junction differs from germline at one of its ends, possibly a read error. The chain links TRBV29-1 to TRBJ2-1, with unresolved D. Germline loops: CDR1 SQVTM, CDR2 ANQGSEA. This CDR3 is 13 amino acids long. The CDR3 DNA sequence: TGCAGCGTCGTCCCTAATGTCTACAATGAGCAGTTTTTC. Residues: CSVVPNVYNEQFF.

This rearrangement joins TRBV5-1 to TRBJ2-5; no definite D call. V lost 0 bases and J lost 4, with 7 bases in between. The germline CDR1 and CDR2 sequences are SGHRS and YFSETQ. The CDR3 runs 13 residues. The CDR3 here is CASSLVPAETQYF. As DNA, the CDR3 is TGCGCCAGCAGCTTGGTCCCCGCAGAGACCCAGTACTTC.

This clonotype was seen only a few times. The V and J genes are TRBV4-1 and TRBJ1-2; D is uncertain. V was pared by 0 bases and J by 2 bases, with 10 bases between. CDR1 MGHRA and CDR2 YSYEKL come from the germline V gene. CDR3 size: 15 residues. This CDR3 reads CASSQDRTPNYGYTF. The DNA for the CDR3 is TGCGCCAGCAGCCAAGATCGGACCCCGAACTATGGCTACACCTTC.

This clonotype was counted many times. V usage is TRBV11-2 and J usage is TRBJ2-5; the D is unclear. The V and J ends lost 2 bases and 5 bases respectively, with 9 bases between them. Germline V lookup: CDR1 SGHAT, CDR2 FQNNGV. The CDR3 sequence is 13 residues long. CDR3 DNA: TGTGCCAGCAGCTTATGGTATGGGGAGACCCAGTACTTC. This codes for CASSLWYGETQYF. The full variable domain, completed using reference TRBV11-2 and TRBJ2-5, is EAGVAQSPRYKIIEKRQSVAFWCNPISGHATLYWYQQILGQGPKLLIQFQNNGVVDDSQLPKDRFSAERLKGVDSTLKIQPAKLEDSAVYLCASSLWYGETQYFGPGTRLLVL.

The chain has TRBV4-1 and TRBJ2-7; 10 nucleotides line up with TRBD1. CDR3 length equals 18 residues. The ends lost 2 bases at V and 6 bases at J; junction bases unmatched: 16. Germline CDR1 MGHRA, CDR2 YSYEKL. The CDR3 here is CASSQPSGVGTGDSEQYF. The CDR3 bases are TGCGCCAGCAGCCAACCCTCAGGGGTGGGGACAGGGGACTCCGAGCAGTACTTC.

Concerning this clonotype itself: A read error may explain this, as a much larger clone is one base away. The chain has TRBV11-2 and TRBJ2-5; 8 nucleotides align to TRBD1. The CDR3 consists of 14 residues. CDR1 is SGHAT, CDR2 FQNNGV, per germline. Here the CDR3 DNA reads TGTGCCGGCAGCGCTCAGGGGGCCGGAGAGACCCAGTACTTC. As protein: CAGSAQGAGETQYF.

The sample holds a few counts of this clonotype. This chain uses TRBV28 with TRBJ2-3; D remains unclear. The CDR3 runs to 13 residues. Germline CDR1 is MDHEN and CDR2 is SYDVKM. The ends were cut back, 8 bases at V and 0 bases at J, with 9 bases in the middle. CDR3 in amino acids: CASQIASTDTQYF. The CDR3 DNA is TGTGCCAGCCAGATTGCTAGCACAGATACGCAGTATTTT.

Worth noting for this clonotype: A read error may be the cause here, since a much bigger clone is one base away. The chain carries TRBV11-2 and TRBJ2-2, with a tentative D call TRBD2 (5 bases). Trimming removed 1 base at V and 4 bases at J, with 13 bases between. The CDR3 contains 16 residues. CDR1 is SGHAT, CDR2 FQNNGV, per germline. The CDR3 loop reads CASSLALVLATGELFF. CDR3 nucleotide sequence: TGTGCCAGCAGCTTAGCACTAGTTTTGGCCACCGGGGAGCTGTTTTTT.

The CDR3 region has the DNA TGTGCCAGCAGCTTTGGTCTAGGCACCGGGAAACTGTTTTTT. Translating gives CASSFGLGTGKLFF. V is TRBV11-3 and J is TRBJ2-2, with TRBD2 as a possible D gene (5 bases). Between the trimmed V and J ends, which lost 3 bases and 14 bases, there was a span of 19 bases. Germline V gene lookup returns CDR1 SGHNT and CDR2 YENEEA. This CDR3 is built from 14 residues. Filled out from reference TRBV11-3 and TRBJ2-2, the complete variable domain reads EAGVVQSPRYKIIEKKQPVAFWCNPISGHNTLYWYLQNLGQGPELLIRYENEEAVDDSQLPKDRFSAERLKGVDSTLKIQPAELGDSAVYLCASSFGLGTGKLFFGEGSRLTVL.

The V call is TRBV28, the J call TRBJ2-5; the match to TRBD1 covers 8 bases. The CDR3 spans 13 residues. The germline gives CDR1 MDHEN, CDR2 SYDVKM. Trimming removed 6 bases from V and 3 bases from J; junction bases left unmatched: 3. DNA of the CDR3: TGTGCCAGCAGGCAGGGGGCGGAAGAGACCCAGTACTTC. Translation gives CASRQGAEETQYF.

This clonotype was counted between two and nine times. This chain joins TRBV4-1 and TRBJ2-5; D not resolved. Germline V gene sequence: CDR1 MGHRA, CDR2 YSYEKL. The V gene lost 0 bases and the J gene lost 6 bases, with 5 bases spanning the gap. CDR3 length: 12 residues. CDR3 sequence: CASSQDIKTQYF. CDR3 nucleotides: TGCGCCAGCAGCCAAGATATAAAGACCCAGTACTTC.

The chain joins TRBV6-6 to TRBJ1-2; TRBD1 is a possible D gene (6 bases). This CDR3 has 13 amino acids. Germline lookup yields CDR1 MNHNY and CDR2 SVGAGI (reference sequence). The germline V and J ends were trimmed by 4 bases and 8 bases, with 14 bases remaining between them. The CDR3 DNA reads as TGTGCCAGCAGTTCCGCACAGGGTCGCGGCTACACCTTC. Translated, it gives CASSSAQGRGYTF.

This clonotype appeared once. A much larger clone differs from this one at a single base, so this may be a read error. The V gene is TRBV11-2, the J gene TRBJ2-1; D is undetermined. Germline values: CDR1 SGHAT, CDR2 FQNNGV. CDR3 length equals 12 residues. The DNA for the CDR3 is TGTGCCAGCAGCTTAGCTGACCTTGAGCACTTCTTC. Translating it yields CASSLADLEHFF.

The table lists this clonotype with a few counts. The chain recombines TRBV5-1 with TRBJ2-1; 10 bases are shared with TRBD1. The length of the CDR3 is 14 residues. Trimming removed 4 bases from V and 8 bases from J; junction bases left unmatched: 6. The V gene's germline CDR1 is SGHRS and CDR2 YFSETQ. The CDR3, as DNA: TGCGCCAGCAGCCAGGGACAGGGGATATATGAGCAGTTCTTC. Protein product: CASSQGQGIYEQFF.

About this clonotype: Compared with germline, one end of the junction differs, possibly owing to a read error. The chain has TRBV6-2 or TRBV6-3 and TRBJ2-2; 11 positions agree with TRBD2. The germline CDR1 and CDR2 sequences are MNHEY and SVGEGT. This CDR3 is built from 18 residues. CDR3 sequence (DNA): TGTGCCAGCAGCAGTCTAGCGGGAGGCCGGGGGAACACGGGGGAGCTGTTTTTT. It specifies CASSSLAGGRGNTGELFF.

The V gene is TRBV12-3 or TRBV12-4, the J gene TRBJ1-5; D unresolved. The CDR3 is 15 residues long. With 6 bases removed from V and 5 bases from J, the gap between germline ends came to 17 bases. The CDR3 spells CASSPPPIGDQPQHF. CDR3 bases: TGTGCCAGCAGCCCGCCGCCCATCGGCGATCAGCCCCAGCATTTT.

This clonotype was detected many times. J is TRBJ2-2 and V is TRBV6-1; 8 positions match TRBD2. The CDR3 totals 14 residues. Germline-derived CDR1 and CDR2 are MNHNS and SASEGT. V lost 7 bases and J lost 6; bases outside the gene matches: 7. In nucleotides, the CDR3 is TGTGCCAGCATTACCACCGGGAGGGCCGGGGAGCTGTTTTTT. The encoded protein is CASITTGRAGELFF.

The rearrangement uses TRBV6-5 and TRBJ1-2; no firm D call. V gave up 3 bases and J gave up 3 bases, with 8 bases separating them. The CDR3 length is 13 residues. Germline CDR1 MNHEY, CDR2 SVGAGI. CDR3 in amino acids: CASSYAQDYGYTF. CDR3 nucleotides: TGTGCCAGCAGTTATGCGCAGGACTATGGCTACACCTTC.

The CDR3 DNA sequence: TGTGCCAGCAGCGATACCGGGACTAGCGGGAGGTACGAGCAGTACTTC. Protein product: CASSDTGTSGRYEQYF. The chain carries TRBV6-2 or TRBV6-3 and TRBJ2-7; 15 bases align to TRBD2. Germline lookup yields CDR1 MNHEY and CDR2 SVGEGT. This CDR3 region has 16 residues. V gave up 6 bases and J gave up 4 bases; unmatched junction bases: 7.

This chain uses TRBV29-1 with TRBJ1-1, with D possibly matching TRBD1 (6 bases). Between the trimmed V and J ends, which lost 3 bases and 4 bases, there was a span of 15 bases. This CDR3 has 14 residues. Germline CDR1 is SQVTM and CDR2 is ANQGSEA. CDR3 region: CSVDDQGRGTEAFF. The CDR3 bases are TGCAGCGTTGACGACCAGGGGAGAGGCACTGAAGCTTTCTTT.

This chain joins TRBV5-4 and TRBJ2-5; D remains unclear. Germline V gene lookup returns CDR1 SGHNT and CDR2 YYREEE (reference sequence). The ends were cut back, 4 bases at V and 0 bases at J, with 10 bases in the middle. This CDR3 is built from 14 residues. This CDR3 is CASSQVVDQETQYF. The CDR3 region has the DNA TGTGCCAGCAGCCAAGTTGTCGACCAAGAGACCCAGTACTTC.

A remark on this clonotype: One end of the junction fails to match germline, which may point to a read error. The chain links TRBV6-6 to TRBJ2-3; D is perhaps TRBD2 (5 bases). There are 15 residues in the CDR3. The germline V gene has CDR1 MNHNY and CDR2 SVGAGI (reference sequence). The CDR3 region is CTSSYLAREGDTQYF. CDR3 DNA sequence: TGTACCAGCAGTTACCTAGCTCGGGAAGGAGATACGCAGTATTTT.

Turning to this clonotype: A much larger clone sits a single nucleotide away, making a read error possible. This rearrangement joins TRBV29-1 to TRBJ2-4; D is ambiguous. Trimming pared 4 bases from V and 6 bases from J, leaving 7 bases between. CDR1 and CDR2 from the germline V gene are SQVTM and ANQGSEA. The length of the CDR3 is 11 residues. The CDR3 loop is CSVVSLNIQYF. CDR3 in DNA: TGCAGCGTTGTGTCCCTAAACATTCAGTACTTC.

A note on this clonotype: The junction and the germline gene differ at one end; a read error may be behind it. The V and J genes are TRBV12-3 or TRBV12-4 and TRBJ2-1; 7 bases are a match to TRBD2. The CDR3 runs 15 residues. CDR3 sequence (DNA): TGTGCCAGCTCGCCGGGACTACTCGACTACAATGAGAAGTTCTTC. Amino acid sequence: CASSPGLLDYNEKFF.

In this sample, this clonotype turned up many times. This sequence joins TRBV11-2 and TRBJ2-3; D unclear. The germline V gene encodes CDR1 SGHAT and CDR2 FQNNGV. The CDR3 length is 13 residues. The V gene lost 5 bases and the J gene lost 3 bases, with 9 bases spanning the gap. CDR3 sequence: CASSPLLTDTQYF. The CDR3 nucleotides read TGTGCCAGCAGCCCCCTTCTGACAGATACGCAGTATTTT.

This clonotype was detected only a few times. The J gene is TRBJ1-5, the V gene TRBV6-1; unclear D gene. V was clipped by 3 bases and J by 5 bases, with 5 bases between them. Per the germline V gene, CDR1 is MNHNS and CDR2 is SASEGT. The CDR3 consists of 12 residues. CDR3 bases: TGTGCCAGCAGTGAGAGGGATCAGCCCCAGCATTTT. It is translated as CASSERDQPQHF.

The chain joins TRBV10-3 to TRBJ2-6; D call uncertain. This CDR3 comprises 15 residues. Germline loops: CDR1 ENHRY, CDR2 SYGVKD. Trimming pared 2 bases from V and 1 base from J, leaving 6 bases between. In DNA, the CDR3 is TGTGCCATCAGTGAGAAAGGGTCTGGGGCCAACGTCCTGACTTTC. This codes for CAISEKGSGANVLTF.

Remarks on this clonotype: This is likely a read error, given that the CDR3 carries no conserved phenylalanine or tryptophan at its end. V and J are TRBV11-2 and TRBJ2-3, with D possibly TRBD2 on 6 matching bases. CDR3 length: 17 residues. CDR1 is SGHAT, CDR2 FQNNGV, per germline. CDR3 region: CASSLVGAGPGEDTQYS. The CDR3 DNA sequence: TGTGCCAGCAGCTTAGTCGGCGCGGGGCCGGGTGAAGATACACAGTATTCT.

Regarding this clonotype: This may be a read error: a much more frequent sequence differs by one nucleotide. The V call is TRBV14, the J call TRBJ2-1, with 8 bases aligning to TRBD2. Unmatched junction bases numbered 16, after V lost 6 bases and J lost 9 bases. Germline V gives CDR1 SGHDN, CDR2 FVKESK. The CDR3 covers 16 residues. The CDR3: CASSAVAGWVNIEQFF. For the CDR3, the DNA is TGTGCCAGCAGTGCCGTAGCGGGATGGGTAAACATTGAGCAGTTCTTC.

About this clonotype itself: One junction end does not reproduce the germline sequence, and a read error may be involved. In DNA, the CDR3 is TGTGCCAGCAGTTGGAGGACACAATCTCCCGATCAGCACCAGCATTTT. Translated: CASSWRTQSPDQHQHF. The rearrangement joins TRBV28 to TRBJ1-5, with a weak D call TRBD1 (5 bases). The CDR3 loop spans 16 amino acids. Per germline, CDR1 MDHEN and CDR2 SYDVKM.